This T cell receptor (beta chain) was sequenced in a study of blood T cells in healthy people across ages. In terms of origin and age, donors were healthy Caucasian individuals from Russia aged 6 to 90. The CDR3 runs to 13 residues. Trimming pared 7 bases from V and 5 bases from J, leaving 14 bases between. Germline V gene sequence: CDR1 MNHNS, CDR2 SASEGT. A remark on this clonotype: As yet, its antigen is unknown.

The authors ran a second PCR of about 7 to 12 cycles using a sample-barcoded 5' primer and a J-beta primer mix. A template-switch adaptor that had 12 random nucleotides put a tag on each cDNA molecule. Each CDR3 protein is one row after TCRdb ran MiXCR on the 5' RACE reads. The sample contains about 1.4 million distinct CDR3 sequences, around 55% of which appear only once. Overall study results and limits: While age rose, TCR beta diversity per million T cells dropped in a roughly linear way. Long-lived donors had more naive CD4+ cells and higher diversity than aged donors.

The sequence derives from a man between 18 and 35 years old in good health. This chain links TRBV6-1 with TRBJ1-1, with D uncertain. The specimen sequenced was blood. CDR3 DNA sequence: TGTGCCAGCAAGGTTTATATTGGGACTGAAGCTTTCTTT. This translates into CASKVYIGTEAFF.